The TCR beta chain described here comes from a study of cytomegalovirus exposure and HLA in healthy donors. This PCR relied on a set of 60 Vbeta primers and 13 Jbeta primers. Sequencing was performed with immunoSEQ multiplex PCR; in TCRdb, only in-frame clones are kept and a portion is missing. This table has more than 90,000 clones, roughly 76% appearing once. As to this clone: The antigen is undetermined.

The study's findings and limits: The only immune exposure information that was available was CMV serostatus. In a later analysis, across HLA loci, associated TCR counts were highest for DRB1, lowest for HLA-C.

Trimming stripped 2 bases from V and 2 bases from J, with 14 bases between. Germline loops: CDR1 SGHRS, CDR2 YFSETQ. The CDR3 sequence is 16 residues long. Material for sequencing was PBMCs. This TCR derives from a human donor in good health. The J gene is TRBJ2-4, the V gene TRBV5-1; maybe TRBD1 (5 bases). The CDR3 here is CASSLRSRETKNIQYF. The CDR3 DNA sequence: TGCGCCAGCAGCTTACGAAGCAGGGAAACCAAAAACATTCAGTACTTC. The full variable domain, with the rest looked up from reference TRBV5-1 and TRBJ2-4, is KAGVTQTPRYLIKTRGQQVTLSCSPISGHRSVSWYQQTPGQGLQFLFEYFSETQRNKGNFPGRFSGRQFSNSRSEMNVSTLELGDSALYLCASSLRSRETKNIQYFGAGTRLSVL.